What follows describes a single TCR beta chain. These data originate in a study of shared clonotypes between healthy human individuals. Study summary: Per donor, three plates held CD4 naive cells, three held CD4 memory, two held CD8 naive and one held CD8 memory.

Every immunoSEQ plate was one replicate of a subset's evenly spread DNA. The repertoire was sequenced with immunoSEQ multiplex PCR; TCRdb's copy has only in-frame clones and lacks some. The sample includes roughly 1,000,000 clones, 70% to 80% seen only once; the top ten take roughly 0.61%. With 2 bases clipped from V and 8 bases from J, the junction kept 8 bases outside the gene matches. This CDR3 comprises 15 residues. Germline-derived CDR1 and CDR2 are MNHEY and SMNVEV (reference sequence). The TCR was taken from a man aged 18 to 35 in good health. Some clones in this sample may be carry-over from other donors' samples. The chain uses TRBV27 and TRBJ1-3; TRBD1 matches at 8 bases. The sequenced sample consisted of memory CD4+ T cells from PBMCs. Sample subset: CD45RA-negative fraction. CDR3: CASSLRAGGFDTIYF. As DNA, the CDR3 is TGTGCCAGCAGTTTACGGGCAGGGGGCTTTGACACCATATATTTT.